These 23 T cell receptor beta chains were sequenced from one sample in a study of cytomegalovirus exposure and HLA in healthy donors. Both 60 Vbeta primers and 13 Jbeta primers went into the PCR. Using immunoSEQ multiplex PCR, the repertoire was profiled, and TCRdb retains in-frame clones only, with some absent. This table has roughly 130,000 clones, around 76% appearing once. The sequencing input was PBMCs. Every receptor here comes from a woman in her fifties or sixties in good health and CMV-seronegative.

This chain uses TRBV10-3 with TRBJ1-2, with 8 bases matching TRBD1. Germline V gene sequence: CDR1 ENHRY, CDR2 SYGVKD. The CDR3 sequence is 14 residues long. With 5 bases clipped from V and 2 bases from J, the junction kept 4 bases outside the gene matches. The CDR3 sequence is CAISLGQVNYGYTF. The CDR3 region has the DNA TGTGCCATCAGTCTGGGACAGGTAAACTATGGCTACACCTTC.

The chain uses TRBV29-1 and TRBJ2-2; a weak D match, TRBD1 (5 bases). This CDR3 region has 12 residues. Germline-derived CDR1 and CDR2 are SQVTM and ANQGSEA. V lost 5 bases, J lost 4 bases, and 8 bases lay in between. In DNA, the CDR3 is TGCAGCGTTCTACAGGTCACCGGGGAGCTGTTTTTT. The encoded protein is CSVLQVTGELFF.

The chain has TRBV29-1 and TRBJ2-3; a weak D match, TRBD1 (5 bases). Per germline, CDR1 SQVTM and CDR2 ANQGSEA. Trimming took 3 bases from V and 2 from J, leaving 9 bases between them. The CDR3 runs 13 residues. The DNA for the CDR3 is TGCAGCGTTGATGCAGGGTCCACAGATACGCAGTATTTT. This encodes CSVDAGSTDTQYF.

This clone came up a few times. V usage is TRBV6-1 and J usage is TRBJ2-1; 11 nucleotides align to TRBD2. The CDR3 contains 13 residues. Germline CDR1 is MNHNS and CDR2 is SASEGT. Trimming cost V 1 base and J 14 bases; bases outside gene matches: 4. The CDR3 spells CASSEGLAGLEFF. The CDR3 DNA follows: TGTGCCAGCAGTGAAGGACTAGCGGGATTGGAGTTCTTC.

A few counts support this clone. V usage is TRBV7-2 and J usage is TRBJ1-4; tentatively, D is TRBD1 (5 bases). The germline CDR1 and CDR2 sequences are SGHTA and FQGNSA. Trimming took 5 bases from V and 6 from J, leaving 13 bases between them. The CDR3 length is 14 residues. The CDR3: CASSTTASHEKLFF. The CDR3, as DNA: TGTGCCAGCAGCACGACAGCCTCCCATGAAAAACTGTTTTTT.

The chain has TRBV5-6 and TRBJ2-1, with TRBD2 matching 14 bases. Germline CDR1 SGHDT, CDR2 YYEEEE. There are 17 residues in the CDR3. The trim removed 1 base at V and 4 bases at J, leaving 4 bases unmatched. Here the CDR3 DNA reads TGTGCCAGCAGCTTGAGGACTAGCGGGAGGAGATACAATGAGCAGTTCTTC. Translated: CASSLRTSGRRYNEQFF. Together with reference TRBV5-6 and TRBJ2-1, the CDR3 gives the full variable domain: DAGVTQSPTHLIKTRGQQVTLRCSPKSGHDTVSWYQQALGQGPQFIFQYYEEEERQRGNFPDRFSGHQFPNYSSELNVNALLLGDSALYLCASSLRTSGRRYNEQFFGPGTRLTVL.

The chain carries TRBV28 and TRBJ2-7; TRBD2 might be the D (5 bases). The germline gives CDR1 MDHEN, CDR2 SYDVKM. The CDR3 is 15 amino acids. Trimming cost V 7 bases and J 4 bases, with 20 bases left between them. The CDR3 spells CASTDELPRGYEQYV. For the CDR3, the DNA is TGTGCCAGCACCGACGAACTTCCTCGGGGTTACGAGCAGTACGTC.

This clone was observed a single time. The genes are TRBV25-1 and TRBJ2-7; TRBD2 aligns across 8 bases. From germline, CDR1 is MGHDK and CDR2 SYGVNS. The trim removed 6 bases at V and 6 bases at J, leaving 13 bases unmatched. The CDR3 totals 15 residues. CDR3 in DNA: TGTGCCAGCAGGCAGACCGGGACTAGTATTCTCGAGCAGTACTTC. Its protein is CASRQTGTSILEQYF.

The J gene is TRBJ2-1, the V gene TRBV6-5, with 8 positions matching TRBD1. CDR1 is MNHEY and CDR2 is SVGAGI in the germline V gene. After removal of 6 bases from V and 9 bases from J, the junction contained 7 bases not matched to a gene. There are 13 residues in the CDR3. The DNA of the CDR3 is TGTGCCAGCAGGCGCATACAGGGGGGTGAGCAGTTCTTC. It yields the protein CASRRIQGGEQFF.

The chain carries TRBV5-1 and TRBJ2-7, with 11 bases lining up with TRBD1. This CDR3 has 14 residues. V lost 4 bases, J lost 4 bases, and 4 bases stayed unmatched. CDR1 is SGHRS and CDR2 is YFSETQ in the germline V gene. The CDR3 protein is CASSLGQGAYEQYV. CDR3 DNA sequence: TGCGCCAGCAGCCTCGGACAGGGGGCTTACGAGCAGTACGTC.

The chain links TRBV12-5 to TRBJ2-3, with D hard to call. From germline, CDR1 is LGHNT and CDR2 FRNRAP. The CDR3 extends over 12 amino acids. Trimming removed 4 bases at V and 2 bases at J, with 4 bases between. In nucleotides, the CDR3 is TGTGCTAGTGGTTGGCACACAGATACGCAGTATTTT. This gives the protein CASGWHTDTQYF.

The table lists this clone with a count of one. The chain is built from TRBV9 and TRBJ2-3; 10 nucleotides align to TRBD2. The CDR3 contains 17 residues. Trimming at V came to 3 bases and at J to 7 bases, leaving 14 bases not matched to a gene. Germline assignment: CDR1 SGDLS and CDR2 YYNGEE. CDR3 nucleotide sequence: TGTGCCAGCAGCGCTCGACTAGCGGGCCCCGGTGGGAATACGCAGTATTTT. It yields the protein CASSARLAGPGGNTQYF.

The chain carries TRBV29-1 and TRBJ1-3; D unresolved. Germline V CDR1 and CDR2: SQVTM, ANQGSEA. This CDR3 is built from 17 residues. V lost 3 bases, J lost 1 base, and 19 bases lay in between. In nucleotides, the CDR3 is TGCAGCGTTGACGGTAATCGTGGGCGCGGGTCTGGAAACACCATATATTTT. It encodes CSVDGNRGRGSGNTIYF.

This clone was seen a handful of times. The chain recombines TRBV30 with TRBJ2-3; possibly TRBD2 for D (5 bases). CDR3 size: 15 residues. The V gene lost 0 bases and the J gene lost 0 bases, with 10 bases spanning the gap. CDR1 and CDR2 (germline): GTSNPN, SVGIG (reference sequence). The CDR3 DNA reads as TGTGCCTGGAGTGTTCCTAGCTCTAGCACAGATACGCAGTATTTT. Translated: CAWSVPSSSTDTQYF.

This rearrangement joins TRBV5-4 to TRBJ1-4; the match to TRBD1 covers 10 bases. V dropped 0 bases and J dropped 8; count of bases not matched to a gene: 4. The CDR3 extends over 15 amino acids. Germline loops: CDR1 SGHNT, CDR2 YYREEE (reference sequence). The CDR3 here is CASSLGGQGGEKLFF. The DNA of the CDR3 is TGTGCCAGCAGCTTGGGCGGACAGGGGGGGGAAAAACTGTTTTTT.

The CDR3 loop reads CASSQDKVFGVGGYTF. The CDR3 nucleotides read TGTGCCAGCAGCCAAGATAAAGTCTTCGGGGTCGGAGGCTACACCTTC. The chain couples TRBV4-2 to TRBJ1-2; D gene unclear. The CDR3 is 16 residues long. Looked up from germline, CDR1 is LGHNA and CDR2 is YNFKEQ. V was pared by 0 bases and J by 8 bases, with 19 bases between.

As DNA, the CDR3 is TGCGCCAGCAGCACTCCCTCAGGGGGCGTGGGTGGCTACACCTTC. This sequence encodes CASSTPSGGVGGYTF. The rearrangement uses TRBV5-1 and TRBJ1-2; 8 nucleotides line up with TRBD1. Per the germline V gene, CDR1 is SGHRS and CDR2 is YFSETQ. The CDR3 runs 15 residues. V lost 4 bases, J lost 7 bases, and 12 bases stayed unmatched. Together with reference TRBV5-1 and TRBJ1-2, the CDR3 gives the full variable domain: KAGVTQTPRYLIKTRGQQVTLSCSPISGHRSVSWYQQTPGQGLQFLFEYFSETQRNKGNFPGRFSGRQFSNSRSEMNVSTLELGDSALYLCASSTPSGGVGGYTFGSGTRLTVV.

The V call is TRBV7-3, the J call TRBJ2-1, with 11 nucleotides matching TRBD2. Germline assignment: CDR1 SGHTA and CDR2 FQGTGA. Losses at the gene ends were 5 bases for V and 5 bases for J; bases not matched to a gene: 2. This CDR3 has 14 amino acids. DNA of the CDR3: TGTGCCAGCAGCGCTAGCGGGAGGAACAATGAGCAGTTCTTC. This codes for CASSASGRNNEQFF.

This sequence joins TRBV4-2 and TRBJ1-5; D ambiguous. Germline V lookup: CDR1 LGHNA, CDR2 YNFKEQ. V was clipped by 4 bases and J by 2 bases, with 6 bases between them. This CDR3 spans 13 amino acids. CDR3 bases: TGTGCCAGCAGCCCCTCAGGCAATCAGCCCCAGCATTTT. Translation gives CASSPSGNQPQHF.

The chain couples TRBV4-3 to TRBJ2-5, with D possibly TRBD2 on 6 matching bases. V was trimmed by 1 base and J by 5 bases, leaving 11 bases between them. Germline CDR1 is LGHNA and CDR2 is YSLEER. This CDR3 spans 14 amino acids. The CDR3, as DNA: TGCGCCAGCAGCCAAGGGGGCAGCGGGGAGACCCAGTACTTC. The encoded protein is CASSQGGSGETQYF.

The chain links TRBV19 to TRBJ2-5; TRBD2 is a possible D gene (5 bases). This CDR3 region has 12 residues. Germline assignment: CDR1 LNHDA and CDR2 SQIVND (reference sequence). Deletions cut 3 bases from V and 5 bases from J, with 7 bases between. The CDR3 coding sequence is TGTGCCAGTAGTATGTGGAGGGAGACCCAGTACTTC. Its translation: CASSMWRETQYF.

This chain joins TRBV7-9 and TRBJ2-1, with 7 bases lining up with TRBD2. V lost 3 bases and J lost 5; bases outside the gene matches: 7. CDR3 size: 15 residues. In germline, CDR1 is SEHNR, CDR2 FQNEAQ (reference sequence). CDR3 coding DNA: TGTGCCAGCAGCTTTCAGCCGGGACTACACAATGAGCAGTTCTTC. As protein: CASSFQPGLHNEQFF.

This clone came up once. The chain is built from TRBV19 and TRBJ1-2; 7 bases agree with TRBD1. V lost 1 base to trimming and J lost 4 bases; unmatched junction nucleotides: 6. Germline V gives CDR1 LNHDA, CDR2 SQIVND (reference sequence). The CDR3 covers 15 residues. The CDR3 region is CASSIGGTALYGYTF. In DNA, the CDR3 is TGTGCCAGTAGTATAGGGGGGACAGCCCTCTATGGCTACACCTTC. The whole variable domain, remainder taken from reference TRBV19 and TRBJ1-2, is DGGITQSPKYLFRKEGQNVTLSCEQNLNHDAMYWYRQDPGQGLRLIYYSQIVNDFQKGDIAEGYSVSREKKESFPLTVTSAQKNPTAFYLCASSIGGTALYGYTFGSGTRLTVV.